The rows below give T cell receptor beta chains drawn from one sample of a study of T cells in Graves' hyperthyroidism and ophthalmopathy. TCRdb processed the multiplex PCR reads anew with MiXCR; each CDR3 protein has one entry. The table has around 300,000 distinct CDR3 sequences, around 20% seen once. The material sequenced was blood. All receptors derive from a man younger than 45 with Graves' ophthalmopathy. CDR3s include the opening cysteine and the closing phenylalanine or tryptophan. D genes are given only for firm matches. The size entry is marked missing in some rows and otherwise reads once, few, many or a size class.

CDR3: CASTIRRQGHTEAFF
DNA: TGTGCCAGCACCATACGCCGACAGGGGCACACTGAAGCTTTCTTT
D: TRBD1
size: many
J: TRBJ1-1
V: TRBV6-1

CDR3: CASSREGSGANVLTF
DNA: TGTGCCAGCAGCCGAGAGGGCTCTGGGGCCAACGTCCTGACTTTC
D: NA
size: few
J: TRBJ2-6
V: TRBV7-2

CDR3: CASSSGHTDTQYF
DNA: TGTGCCAGCAGCTCGGGACACACAGATACGCAGTATTTT
D: NA
size: NA
J: TRBJ2-3
V: TRBV7-3

CDR3: CASSLGPSAYEQYF
DNA: TGTGCCAGCAGTTTAGGACCTAGCGCGTACGAGCAGTACTTC
D: NA
size: NA
J: TRBJ2-7
V: TRBV12-3/TRBV12-4

CDR3: CAISEGQGARTEAFF
DNA: TGTGCCATCAGTGAGGGACAGGGGGCGCGGACTGAAGCTTTCTTT
D: TRBD1
size: NA
J: TRBJ1-1
V: TRBV10-3

CDR3: CASSLGEGRRQETQYF
DNA: TGTGCCAGCAGCTTAGGCGAGGGACGGAGACAAGAGACCCAGTACTTC
D: NA
size: NA
J: TRBJ2-5
V: TRBV11-3

CDR3: CASSSGRPLSGANVLTF
DNA: TGTGCCAGCAGCTCTGGCAGGCCTCTCTCTGGGGCCAACGTCCTGACTTTC
D: NA
size: NA
J: TRBJ2-6
V: TRBV11-1

CDR3: CASRPTHSSYNEQFF
DNA: TGTGCCAGCAGACCCACACATAGCTCCTACAATGAGCAGTTCTTC
D: NA
size: NA
J: TRBJ2-1
V: TRBV27

CDR3: CSARGGTGAYNEQFF
DNA: TGCAGTGCTAGAGGCGGGACAGGGGCCTACAATGAGCAGTTCTTC
D: TRBD1
size: NA
J: TRBJ2-1
V: TRBV20-1

CDR3: CASSLVPRRLMGDTQYF
DNA: TGTGCCAGCAGCTTAGTCCCACGGCGGTTAATGGGAGATACGCAGTATTTT
D: NA
size: many
J: TRBJ2-3
V: TRBV11-2

CDR3: CSAGGGLAGNEQFF
DNA: TGCAGTGCTGGAGGGGGACTAGCTGGCAATGAGCAGTTCTTC
D: TRBD2
size: NA
J: TRBJ2-1
V: TRBV20-1

CDR3: CASSPGGRGNYGYTF
DNA: TGCGCCAGCAGCCCGGGGGGACGAGGAAACTATGGCTACACCTTC
D: NA
size: few
J: TRBJ1-2
V: TRBV5-1

CDR3: CASSSGATGSDEQYF
DNA: TGTGCCAGCAGTTCTGGAGCGACAGGGTCGGACGAGCAGTACTTC
D: TRBD1
size: many
J: TRBJ2-7
V: TRBV28

CDR3: CASSGQEYAEAFF
DNA: TGTGCCAGCTCAGGACAGGAATACGCTGAAGCTTTCTTT
D: TRBD1
size: many
J: TRBJ1-1
V: TRBV18

CDR3: CASSQRTGTNYGYTF
DNA: TGCGCCAGCAGCCAAAGGACAGGGACTAACTATGGCTACACCTTC
D: TRBD1
size: NA
J: TRBJ1-2
V: TRBV4-1

CDR3: CASTHGGSGDTEAFF
DNA: TGTGCCAGCACTCACGGAGGCTCCGGGGACACTGAAGCTTTCTTT
D: NA
size: many
J: TRBJ1-1
V: TRBV6-1

CDR3: CASISTGGSDTQYF
DNA: TGTGCCAGCATTTCGACAGGGGGCTCAGATACGCAGTATTTT
D: TRBD1
size: few
J: TRBJ2-3
V: TRBV2

CDR3: CASSLTGLAVRDSTGELFF
DNA: TGTGCCAGCAGCTTAACTGGACTAGCGGTGAGGGATAGCACCGGGGAGCTGTTTTTT
D: TRBD2
size: once
J: TRBJ2-2
V: TRBV7-3

CDR3: CAWKNRGRSYEQYF
DNA: TGTGCCTGGAAAAACAGGGGGAGATCCTACGAGCAGTACTTC
D: TRBD1
size: many
J: TRBJ2-7
V: TRBV30

CDR3: CASGGGGKYEQYF
DNA: TGTGCCAGCGGAGGGGGGGGCAAATACGAGCAGTACTTC
D: NA
size: few
J: TRBJ2-7
V: TRBV6-1

CDR3: CASSHNRAKGSSYEQYF
DNA: TGTGCCAGCAGCCACAACCGGGCGAAGGGGAGCTCCTACGAGCAGTACTTC
D: NA
size: once
J: TRBJ2-7
V: TRBV4-2

CDR3: CASSVGGGAGQNIQYF
DNA: TGTGCCAGCAGCGTAGGAGGGGGGGCCGGCCAAAACATTCAGTACTTC
D: NA
size: few
J: TRBJ2-4
V: TRBV9

CDR3: CASSPLVGGYTF
DNA: TGTGCCAGCAGTCCGCTGGTAGGGGGCTACACCTTC
D: NA
size: many
J: TRBJ1-2
V: TRBV27

CDR3: CASSLNRLALNEQFF
DNA: TGTGCCAGCAGCTTAAATCGGCTAGCGTTGAATGAGCAGTTCTTC
D: NA
size: NA
J: TRBJ2-1
V: TRBV7-3

CDR3: CASSKSGQGYEQYF
DNA: TGTGCCAGCAGCAAATCGGGACAGGGCTACGAGCAGTACTTC
D: TRBD1
size: few
J: TRBJ2-7
V: TRBV4-2